The rows below give T cell receptor beta chains drawn from one sample of a study of T cells in Graves' hyperthyroidism and ophthalmopathy. MiXCR, applied by TCRdb to the multiplex PCR reads, yields one record per CDR3 protein. Of some 360,000 distinct CDR3 sequences listed, approximately 18% are singletons. The material sequenced was blood. The source is a middle-aged woman with Graves' ophthalmopathy. CDR3s include the opening cysteine and the closing phenylalanine or tryptophan. The order of the fields is V gene, D gene, J gene, clone size, CDR3 protein, CDR3 DNA. D genes are given only for firm matches. Size is omitted from some rows. Given values are once, few, many or a class for expanded clones.

>TRBV6-1|TRBD1|TRBJ1-2|few
CASTGTGGYGYTF
TGTGCCAGCACCGGGACAGGGGGCTATGGCTACACCTTC
>TRBV12-3/TRBV12-4|TRBD1|TRBJ1-2|many
CASSQDRGQGYTF
TGTGCCAGCAGTCAGGACAGGGGGCAAGGCTACACCTTC
>TRBV20-1|TRBD1|TRBJ2-7|many
CSASGTGGLYEQYF
TGCAGTGCTAGTGGGACAGGGGGCCTTTACGAGCAGTACTTC
>TRBV19|NA|TRBJ2-7|many
CASSKSADQYEQYF
TGTGCCAGTAGTAAGTCCGCGGACCAATACGAGCAGTACTTC
>TRBV7-2|NA|TRBJ2-5|NA
CASSGGGNQETQYF
TGTGCCAGCAGCGGAGGGGGGAACCAAGAGACCCAGTACTTC
>TRBV6-1|NA|TRBJ2-5|many
CASRRDDFTQYF
TGTGCCAGCAGACGGGACGATTTTACCCAGTACTTC
>TRBV7-2|TRBD2|TRBJ2-7|NA
CASSRTSRVMDEQYF
TGTGCCAGCAGTCGGACTAGCCGGGTAATGGACGAGCAGTACTTC
>TRBV6-1|TRBD1|TRBJ1-2|NA
CASSTGVWGYTF
TGTGCCAGCAGCACAGGGGTATGGGGCTACACCTTC
>TRBV27|TRBD1|TRBJ1-3|NA
CASSPTGAPGNTIYF
TGTGCCAGCAGTCCGACAGGGGCCCCTGGAAACACCATATATTTT
>TRBV30|NA|TRBJ1-1|few
CAWSVEGGLNTEAFF
TGTGCCTGGAGTGTTGAAGGGGGATTGAACACTGAAGCTTTCTTT
>TRBV10-3|NA|TRBJ2-2|many
CAISDGPPLSGDGELFF
TGTGCCATCAGTGATGGTCCCCCTCTTAGCGGTGACGGGGAGCTGTTTTTT
>TRBV28|NA|TRBJ2-7|many
CASSPNAGFRHEQYF
TGTGCCAGCAGTCCGAACGCGGGATTTCGCCACGAGCAGTACTTC
>TRBV6-4|NA|TRBJ1-1|many
CASSEGPGGTEAFF
TGTGCCAGCAGTGAAGGGCCAGGTGGAACTGAAGCTTTCTTT
>TRBV6-1|TRBD1|TRBJ2-7|many
CASSEWAGGSNEQYF
TGTGCCAGCAGTGAATGGGCAGGGGGATCAAACGAGCAGTACTTC
>TRBV24-1|NA|TRBJ2-2|many
CATSDFGATGELFF
TGTGCCACCAGTGATTTCGGGGCGACCGGGGAGCTGTTTTTT
>TRBV2|NA|TRBJ2-7|many
CASSEEVDTYEQYF
TGTGCCAGCAGTGAAGAGGTAGATACCTACGAGCAGTACTTC
>TRBV11-1|TRBD2|TRBJ2-5|many
CASSPRGSFGETQYF
TGTGCCAGCAGCCCGCGGGGGAGCTTTGGAGAGACCCAGTACTTC